Shown below are 26 T cell receptor beta chains from a single sample sequenced in a study of blood T cell repertoires in COVID-19. Generated by immunoSEQ multiplex PCR, the TCRdb table keeps only in-frame clones and is missing some. Among some 300,000 clones listed, around 91% were seen once. The sample was peripheral blood. The receptors originated from a woman aged 35 to 49 with COVID-19, enrolled during active disease.

The rearrangement links TRBV5-4 to TRBJ2-1, with D unclear. The CDR3 is 17 amino acids. Per the germline V gene, CDR1 is SGHNT and CDR2 is YYREEE (reference sequence). V dropped 1 base and J dropped 5 bases, with 19 bases sitting between them. In nucleotides, the CDR3 is TGTGCCAGCAGCTTGACAAATCCGGCGCCAACTAACAATGAGCAGTTCTTC. It is translated as CASSLTNPAPTNNEQFF.

The chain has TRBV7-8 and TRBJ2-5; 15 bases are a match to TRBD2. CDR1 and CDR2 from the germline V gene are SGHVS and FQNEAQ. Germline trimming cut 4 bases from V and 3 bases from J; bases unmatched to any gene: 6. The CDR3 loop spans 17 amino acids. Here the CDR3 reads CASSSWTSGGAEETQYF. CDR3 DNA: TGTGCCAGCAGCTCTTGGACTAGCGGGGGGGCCGAAGAGACCCAGTACTTC. Supplemented by reference TRBV7-8 and TRBJ2-5, the full variable domain reads GAGVSQSPRYKVAKRGQDVALRCDPISGHVSLFWYQQALGQGPEFLTYFQNEAQLDKSGLPSDRFFAERPEGSVSTLKIQRTQQEDSAVYLCASSSWTSGGAEETQYFGPGTRLLVL.

This clone has a handful of counts. The chain combines TRBV4-1 with TRBJ1-5; D perhaps matches TRBD1 (6 bases). The CDR3 contains 15 residues. The germline CDR1 and CDR2 sequences are MGHRA and YSYEKL. Deletions cut 0 bases from V and 2 bases from J, with 8 bases between. The CDR3 DNA reads TGCGCCAGCAGCCAAGATCCAGGGGGCAATCAGCCCCAGCATTTT. This translates into CASSQDPGGNQPQHF.

The chain has TRBV29-1 and TRBJ2-4; D is perhaps TRBD1 (5 bases). Looked up from germline, CDR1 is SQVTM and CDR2 is ANQGSEA. Trimming left V 7 bases short and J 0 bases short, with 16 bases between. The CDR3 spans 15 residues. The CDR3 DNA reads TGCAGCGCCAAGACAGAAACCTTAGCCAAAAACATTCAGTACTTC. Its translation is CSAKTETLAKNIQYF.

This chain uses TRBV19 with TRBJ1-5; the match to TRBD1 covers 12 bases. V trimming: 5 bases; J trimming: 2 bases; junction bases outside the gene matches: 7. The CDR3 is 17 amino acids. Germline CDR1 is LNHDA and CDR2 is SQIVND (reference sequence). CDR3 bases: TGTGCCAGTAGTTATGGGACAGGGGGCGCCGGCAATCAGCCCCAGCATTTT. Its translation: CASSYGTGGAGNQPQHF.

This rearrangement joins TRBV18 to TRBJ1-4, with no clear D. Between the trimmed V and J ends, which lost 0 bases and 8 bases, there was a span of 13 bases. The CDR3 is made up of 15 amino acids. Germline CDR1 is KGHSH and CDR2 is LQKENI. CDR3 amino acids: CASSPPGEGGEKLFF. CDR3 nucleotides: TGTGCCAGCTCACCACCCGGCGAGGGAGGGGAAAAACTGTTTTTT.

V gene TRBV7-3 combines with J gene TRBJ2-3; a possible D gene is TRBD2 (5 bases). Trimming removed 5 bases from V and 2 bases from J, with 29 bases in between. Germline-derived CDR1 and CDR2 are SGHTA and FQGTGA. This CDR3 region has 20 residues. The CDR3 here is CASSRRVDPNLRVNTDTQYF. CDR3 sequence (DNA): TGTGCCAGCAGCCGGCGGGTCGACCCGAACCTGAGGGTTAACACAGATACGCAGTATTTT.

The chain joins TRBV3-1 (or the pseudogene TRBV3-2) to TRBJ2-5; 10 positions match TRBD2. Losses at the gene ends were 4 bases for V and 0 bases for J; bases not matched to a gene: 5. The CDR3 is 16 residues long. Looked up from germline, CDR1 is LGHDT and CDR2 is YNNKEL (reference sequence). CDR3 loop: CASSLGLAENQETQYF. CDR3 coding DNA: TGTGCCAGCAGCCTCGGACTAGCGGAGAACCAAGAGACCCAGTACTTC.

The chain couples TRBV5-5 to TRBJ2-1, with TRBD2 matching 9 bases. Germline V gene lookup returns CDR1 SGHKS and CDR2 YYEKEE (reference sequence). The CDR3 contains 16 residues. The junction had 13 bases not matched to a gene; V was cut back by 4 bases and J by 8 bases. The CDR3 DNA reads as TGTGCCAGCAGCCAGCGACTAGCGGACCTTTTGGATGAGCAGTTCTTC. It specifies CASSQRLADLLDEQFF.

The rearrangement uses TRBV6-5 and TRBJ1-5, with 9 bases that match TRBD1. Looked up from germline, CDR1 is MNHEY and CDR2 is SVGAGI. The CDR3 totals 13 residues. V lost 6 bases, J lost 8 bases, and 5 bases stayed unmatched. The CDR3 loop reads CASSWTGEEPQHF. Here the CDR3 DNA reads TGTGCCAGCAGCTGGACAGGGGAAGAGCCCCAGCATTTT.

This sequence joins TRBV3-1 (or the pseudogene TRBV3-2) and TRBJ1-4, with D possibly matching TRBD1 (5 bases). Germline V gene sequence: CDR1 LGHDT, CDR2 YNNKEL (reference sequence). The CDR3 extends over 19 amino acids. Deletions cut 4 bases from V and 4 bases from J, with 25 bases between. CDR3 sequence reads: CASSPPQPGWTTDNEKLFF. The CDR3 DNA is TGTGCCAGCAGCCCGCCCCAGCCAGGGTGGACCACGGATAATGAAAAACTGTTTTTT.

The chain recombines TRBV7-2 with TRBJ2-3, with D unresolved. The CDR3 extends over 14 amino acids. Per the germline V gene, CDR1 is SGHTA and CDR2 is FQGNSA. V shed 2 bases and J shed 0 bases, with 6 bases lying between them. The CDR3 is CASSLRSSTDTQYF. The CDR3 DNA reads as TGTGCCAGCAGCTTACGGTCTAGCACAGATACGCAGTATTTT.

The rearrangement joins TRBV19 to TRBJ1-5, with 7 bases lining up with TRBD1. This CDR3 contains 12 residues. Trimming took 6 bases from V and 6 from J; bases not matched to a gene: 2. The germline V gene has CDR1 LNHDA and CDR2 SQIVND (reference sequence). The CDR3 reads CASSTGAQPQHF. In nucleotides, the CDR3 is TGTGCCAGTAGCACAGGGGCTCAGCCCCAGCATTTT. Filled out from reference TRBV19 and TRBJ1-5, the complete variable domain reads DGGITQSPKYLFRKEGQNVTLSCEQNLNHDAMYWYRQDPGQGLRLIYYSQIVNDFQKGDIAEGYSVSREKKESFPLTVTSAQKNPTAFYLCASSTGAQPQHFGDGTRLSIL.

The V gene is TRBV7-8, the J gene TRBJ1-4; D is perhaps TRBD1 (5 bases). This CDR3 is built from 14 residues. Germline CDR1 SGHVS, CDR2 FQNEAQ. The V and J ends lost 8 bases and 3 bases respectively, with 13 bases between them. Here the CDR3 reads CASATGVANEKLFF. The CDR3 coding sequence is TGTGCCAGCGCAACGGGGGTGGCTAATGAAAAACTGTTTTTT.

The V call is TRBV7-3, the J call TRBJ2-1; 9 bases fit TRBD2. This CDR3 has 15 residues. The germline gives CDR1 SGHTA, CDR2 FQGTGA. V lost 2 bases, J lost 8 bases, and 7 bases stayed unmatched. CDR3 in amino acids: CASSLGSGSFHEQFF. In DNA form, the CDR3 reads TGTGCCAGCAGCTTAGGTAGCGGGAGTTTCCATGAGCAGTTCTTC.

This chain connects TRBV6-5 to TRBJ1-1; D is undetermined. Between the trimmed V and J ends, which lost 5 bases and 0 bases, there was a span of 4 bases. The CDR3 sequence is 12 residues long. Germline loops: CDR1 MNHEY, CDR2 SVGAGI. In DNA form, the CDR3 reads TGTGCCAGCAGTACAGTGAACACTGAAGCTTTCTTT. This translates into CASSTVNTEAFF.

V and J are TRBV9 and TRBJ1-1, with 7 bases that match TRBD1. The CDR3 is 11 amino acids. The V and J ends lost 3 bases and 8 bases, in that order; junction bases with no gene match: 1. Germline CDR1 and CDR2: SGDLS and YYNGEE. The CDR3 nucleotides are TGTGCCAGCAGCGGGGACAGAGAAGCTTTCTTT. Protein product: CASSGDREAFF.

This clone was seen a few times. The V gene is TRBV6-1, the J gene TRBJ2-1, with D possibly being TRBD2 (5 bases). The CDR3 has 14 residues. V shed 1 base and J shed 9 bases, with 13 bases lying between them. Germline-derived CDR1 and CDR2 are MNHNS and SASEGT. For the CDR3, the DNA is TGTGCCAGCAGTGAAGGGAGGATTTTCCGTGAGCAGTTCTTC. This sequence encodes CASSEGRIFREQFF.

J is TRBJ1-2 and V is TRBV6-1, with 9 positions matching TRBD1. The germline CDR1 and CDR2 sequences are MNHNS and SASEGT. The V gene end was trimmed by 3 bases and the J gene end by 4 bases; junction bases not matched to a gene: 3. The CDR3 totals 14 residues. The CDR3 region is CASSDTGGGYGYTF. The DNA of the CDR3 is TGTGCCAGCAGTGACACAGGGGGCGGCTATGGCTACACCTTC.

Here the CDR3 reads CASSLPSVKAFF. The DNA of the CDR3 is TGTGCCAGCAGTTTGCCCAGCGTCAAAGCTTTCTTT. V gene TRBV28 combines with J gene TRBJ1-1; D gene ambiguous. V gave up 3 bases and J gave up 9 bases, with 11 bases separating them. CDR3 length: 12 amino acids. Germline CDR1 MDHEN, CDR2 SYDVKM. Drawing the rest from reference TRBV28 and TRBJ1-1, the complete variable domain is DVKVTQSSRYLVKRTGEKVFLECVQDMDHENMFWYRQDPGLGLRLIYFSYDVKMKEKGDIPEGYSVSREKKERFSLILESASTNQTSMYLCASSLPSVKAFFGQGTRLTVV.

This chain connects TRBV28 to TRBJ2-1, with D perhaps matching TRBD1 (5 bases). V gave up 6 bases and J gave up 15 bases, with 24 bases separating them. Looked up from germline, CDR1 is MDHEN and CDR2 is SYDVKM. This CDR3 is 14 amino acids long. The CDR3 DNA is TGTGCCAGCAGCACGCTCCCAAAAGACAGCAGAGGGTTCTTC. Its protein product is CASSTLPKDSRGFF.

This clone was counted a single time. V is TRBV12-3 or TRBV12-4 and J is TRBJ1-1; D gene ambiguous. The V and J ends lost 4 bases and 1 base respectively, with 7 bases between them. This CDR3 contains 13 residues. The CDR3 is CASSWAKNTEAFF. In DNA form, the CDR3 reads TGTGCCAGCAGTTGGGCCAAGAACACTGAAGCTTTCTTT.

This chain links TRBV28 with TRBJ1-2, with D maybe TRBD1 (6 bases). With 8 bases removed from V and 4 bases from J, the gap between germline ends came to 17 bases. Germline CDR1 MDHEN, CDR2 SYDVKM. This CDR3 is built from 14 residues. The CDR3 is CASHRGTRAYGYTF. In nucleotides, the CDR3 is TGTGCCAGCCATAGGGGGACAAGAGCCTATGGCTACACCTTC.

CDR3: CAIKGAEGLTDTQYF. The CDR3 nucleotides are TGTGCCATTAAGGGGGCGGAGGGACTCACAGATACGCAGTATTTT. The chain employs TRBV6-6 and TRBJ2-3, with D tentatively TRBD1 (7 bases). Germline CDR1 and CDR2: MNHNY and SVGAGI (reference sequence). Trimming cost V 10 bases and J 2 bases, with 19 bases left between them. The CDR3 length is 15 residues.

The rearrangement joins TRBV9 to TRBJ2-1, with a possible D match to TRBD2 (7 bases). V lost 3 bases and J lost 7, with 17 bases in between. There are 15 residues in the CDR3. In germline, CDR1 is SGDLS, CDR2 YYNGEE. The CDR3 DNA reads TGTGCCAGCAGCGAGGCTCCGGGGGGCTGGAATGAGCAGTTCTTC. Residues: CASSEAPGGWNEQFF. The full variable domain, rest sourced from reference TRBV9 and TRBJ2-1, is DSGVTQTPKHLITATGQRVTLRCSPRSGDLSVYWYQQSLDQGLQFLIQYYNGEERAKGNILERFSAQQFPDLHSELNLSSLELGDSALYFCASSEAPGGWNEQFFGPGTRLTVL.

The rearrangement joins TRBV2 to TRBJ2-1; 14 bases align to TRBD2. Trimming took 6 bases from V and 9 from J; bases not matched to a gene: 4. The CDR3 extends over 14 amino acids. The germline V gene has CDR1 SNHLY and CDR2 FYNNEI. The CDR3, as DNA: TGTGCCAGCAGAGAGGGACTAGCGGGGGTTGAGCAGTTCTTC. Translating it yields CASREGLAGVEQFF.